What follows are 5 T cell receptor beta chains derived from one specimen sequenced in a study of breast tumors, draining lymph nodes, adjacent tissues. Samples came from axillary lymph nodes draining the breast cancer. MiXCR, applied by TCRdb to the multiplex PCR reads, yields one record per CDR3 protein. The repertoire holds approximately 200,000 distinct CDR3 sequences, approximately 31% seen once, with about 4.3% in the top ten. Sequenced sample: axillary lymph node tissue. The receptors come from a female donor with breast cancer. Some clones in this sample may be carry-over from other donors' samples.

Many counts were recorded for this clonotype. The rearrangement uses TRBV15 and TRBJ1-2; 7 nucleotides match TRBD1. Looked up from germline, CDR1 is LNHNV and CDR2 is YYDKDF (reference sequence). The CDR3 has 14 residues. V shed 1 base, J shed 5 bases, and the junction held 4 bases outside the gene matches. The CDR3 DNA reads TGTGCCACCAGCAGAGGGACGACAGGGTATGGCTACACCTTC. Protein sequence: CATSRGTTGYGYTF.

In its sample, this clonotype was seen many times. The chain has TRBV20-1 and TRBJ2-2; possibly TRBD1 for D (6 bases). CDR1 and CDR2 (germline): DFQATT, SNEGSKA (reference sequence). Trimming cost V 2 bases and J 4 bases, with 8 bases left between them. This CDR3 has 13 residues. The CDR3 is CSARQGSTGELFF. The CDR3 DNA reads TGCAGTGCTAGACAGGGGTCCACCGGGGAGCTGTTTTTT.

V usage is TRBV27 and J usage is TRBJ2-7, with 11 bases matching TRBD2. Unmatched junction bases numbered 19, after V lost 6 bases and J lost 3 bases. This CDR3 spans 19 amino acids. CDR1 and CDR2 from the germline V gene are MNHEY and SMNVEV (reference sequence). CDR3 protein: CASRPYVRLGLAAFYEQYF. CDR3 DNA sequence: TGTGCCAGCAGACCTTATGTCCGATTGGGACTAGCGGCTTTCTACGAGCAGTACTTC.

About this clonotype itself: Lacking the conserved final phenylalanine or tryptophan, this CDR3 likely reflects a read error. The chain carries TRBV7-9 and TRBJ1-5, with D perhaps TRBD1 (5 bases). Germline CDR1 reads SEHNR; CDR2 reads FQNEAQ (reference sequence). The CDR3 spans 14 residues. Between the trimmed V and J ends, which lost 5 bases and 0 bases, there was a span of 8 bases. The DNA of the CDR3 is TGTGCCAGCAGCAGGGGCAATAGCAATCAGCCCCAGCATCTT. Translated: CASSRGNSNQPQHL.

This clonotype occurred many times. The chain couples TRBV7-8 to TRBJ2-3; perhaps D is TRBD1 or TRBD2 (6 bases each). The CDR3 is 16 amino acids. The germline CDR1 and CDR2 sequences are SGHVS and FQNEAQ. V shed 6 bases and J shed 4 bases, with 20 bases lying between them. The CDR3, as DNA: TGTGCCAGCAGAGCAGCTGGGGGGCGCGCCCCAGATACGCAGTATTTT. This sequence encodes CASRAAGGRAPDTQYF.